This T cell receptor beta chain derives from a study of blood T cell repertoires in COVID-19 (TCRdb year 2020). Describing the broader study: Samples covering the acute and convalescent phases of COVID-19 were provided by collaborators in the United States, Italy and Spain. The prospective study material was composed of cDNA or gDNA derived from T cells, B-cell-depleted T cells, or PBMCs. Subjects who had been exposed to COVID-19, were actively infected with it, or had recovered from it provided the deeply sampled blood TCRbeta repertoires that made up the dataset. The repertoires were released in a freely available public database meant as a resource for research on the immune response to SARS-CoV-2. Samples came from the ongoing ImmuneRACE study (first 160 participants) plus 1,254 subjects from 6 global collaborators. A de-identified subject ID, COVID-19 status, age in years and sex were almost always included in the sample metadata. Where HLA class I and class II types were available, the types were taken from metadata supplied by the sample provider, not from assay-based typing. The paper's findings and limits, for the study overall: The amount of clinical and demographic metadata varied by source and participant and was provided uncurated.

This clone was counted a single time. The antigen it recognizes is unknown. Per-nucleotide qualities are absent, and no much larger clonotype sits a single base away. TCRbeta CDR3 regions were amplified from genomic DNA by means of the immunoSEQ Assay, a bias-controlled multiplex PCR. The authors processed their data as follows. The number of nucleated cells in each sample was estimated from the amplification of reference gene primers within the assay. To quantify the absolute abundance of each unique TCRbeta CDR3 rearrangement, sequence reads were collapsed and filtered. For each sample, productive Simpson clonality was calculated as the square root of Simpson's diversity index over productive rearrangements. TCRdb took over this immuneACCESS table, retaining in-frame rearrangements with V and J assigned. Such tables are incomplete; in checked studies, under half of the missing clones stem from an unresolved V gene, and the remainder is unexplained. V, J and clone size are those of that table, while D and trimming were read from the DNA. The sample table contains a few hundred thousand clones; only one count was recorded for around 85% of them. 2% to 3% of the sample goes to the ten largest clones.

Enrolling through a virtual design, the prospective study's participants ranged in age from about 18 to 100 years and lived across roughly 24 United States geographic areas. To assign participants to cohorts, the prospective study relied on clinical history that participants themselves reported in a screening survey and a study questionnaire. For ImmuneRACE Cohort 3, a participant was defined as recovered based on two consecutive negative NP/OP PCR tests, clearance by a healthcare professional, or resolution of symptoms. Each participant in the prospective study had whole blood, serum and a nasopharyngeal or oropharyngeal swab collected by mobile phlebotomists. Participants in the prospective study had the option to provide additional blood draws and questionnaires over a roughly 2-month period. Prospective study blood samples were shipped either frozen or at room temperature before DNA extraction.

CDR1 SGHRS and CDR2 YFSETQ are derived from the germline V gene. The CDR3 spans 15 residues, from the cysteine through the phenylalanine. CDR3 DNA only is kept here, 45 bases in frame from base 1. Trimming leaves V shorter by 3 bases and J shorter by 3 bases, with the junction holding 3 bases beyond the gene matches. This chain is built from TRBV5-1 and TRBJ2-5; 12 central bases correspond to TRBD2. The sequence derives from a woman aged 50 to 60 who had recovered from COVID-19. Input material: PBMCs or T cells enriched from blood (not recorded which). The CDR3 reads CASSWTSGTKETQYF. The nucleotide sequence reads TGCGCCAGCAGCTGGACTAGCGGGACCAAAGAGACCCAGTACTTC. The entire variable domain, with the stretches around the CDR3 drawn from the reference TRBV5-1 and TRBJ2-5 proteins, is KAGVTQTPRYLIKTRGQQVTLSCSPISGHRSVSWYQQTPGQGLQFLFEYFSETQRNKGNFPGRFSGRQFSNSRSEMNVSTLELGDSALYLCASSWTSGTKETQYFGPGTRLLVL.